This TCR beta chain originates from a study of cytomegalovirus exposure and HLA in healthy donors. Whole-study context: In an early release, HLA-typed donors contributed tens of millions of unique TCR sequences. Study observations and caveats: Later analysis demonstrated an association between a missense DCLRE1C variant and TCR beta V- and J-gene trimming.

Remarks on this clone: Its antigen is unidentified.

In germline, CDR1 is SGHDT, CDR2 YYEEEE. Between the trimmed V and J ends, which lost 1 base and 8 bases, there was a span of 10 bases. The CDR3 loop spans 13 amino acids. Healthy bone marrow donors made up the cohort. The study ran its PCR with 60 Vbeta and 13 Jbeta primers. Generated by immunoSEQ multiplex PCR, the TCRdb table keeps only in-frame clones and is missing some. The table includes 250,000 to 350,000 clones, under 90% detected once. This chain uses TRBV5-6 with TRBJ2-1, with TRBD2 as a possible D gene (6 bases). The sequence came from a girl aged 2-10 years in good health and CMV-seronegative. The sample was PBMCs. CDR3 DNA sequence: TGTGCCAGCAGCTTGACCGGGACTGATGAGCAGTTCTTC. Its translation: CASSLTGTDEQFF.